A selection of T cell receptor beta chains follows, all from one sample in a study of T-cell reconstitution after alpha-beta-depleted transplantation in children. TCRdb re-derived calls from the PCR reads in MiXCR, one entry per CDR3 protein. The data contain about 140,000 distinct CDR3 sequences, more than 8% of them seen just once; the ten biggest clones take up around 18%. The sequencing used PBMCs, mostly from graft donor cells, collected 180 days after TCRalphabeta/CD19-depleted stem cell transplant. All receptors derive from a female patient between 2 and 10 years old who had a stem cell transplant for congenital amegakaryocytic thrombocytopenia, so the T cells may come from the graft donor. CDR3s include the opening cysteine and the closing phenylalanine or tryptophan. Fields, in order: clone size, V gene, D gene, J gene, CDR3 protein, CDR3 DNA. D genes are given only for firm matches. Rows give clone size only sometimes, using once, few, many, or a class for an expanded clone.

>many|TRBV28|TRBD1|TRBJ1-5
CASSSGDRETGQPQHF
TGTGCCAGCAGTTCTGGGGACAGGGAGACGGGTCAGCCCCAGCATTTT
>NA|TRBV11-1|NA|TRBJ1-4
CASSLAGPYVTFNEKLFF
TGTGCCAGCAGCTTAGCAGGGCCGTATGTGACATTTAATGAAAAACTGTTTTTT
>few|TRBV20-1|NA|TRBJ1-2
CSAQGTRNYGYTF
TGCAGTGCACAGGGAACCCGTAACTATGGCTACACCTTC
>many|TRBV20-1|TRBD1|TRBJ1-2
CSAPRQGDYGYTF
TGCAGTGCTCCTCGGCAGGGGGACTATGGCTACACCTTC
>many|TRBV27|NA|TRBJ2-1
CASSLAGSNEQFF
TGTGCCAGCAGTTTAGCAGGGAGCAATGAGCAGTTCTTC
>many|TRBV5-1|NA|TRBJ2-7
CASSFDSVLGEQYF
TGCGCCAGCAGCTTCGACAGCGTACTAGGCGAGCAGTACTTC
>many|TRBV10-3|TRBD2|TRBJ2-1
CAIRGTSGGGEQFF
TGTGCCATCAGGGGGACTAGCGGAGGGGGGGAACAGTTCTTC
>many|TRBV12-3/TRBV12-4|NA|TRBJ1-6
CASSSGRNSPLHF
TGTGCCAGCAGTTCGGGACGTAATTCACCCCTCCACTTT
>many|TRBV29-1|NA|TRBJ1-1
CSADREAFF
TGCAGCGCCGACAGGGAAGCTTTCTTT
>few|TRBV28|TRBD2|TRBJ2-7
CASPPPGLAGGSTYEQYF
TGTGCCAGCCCCCCCCCGGGACTAGCGGGAGGGTCGACCTACGAGCAGTACTTC
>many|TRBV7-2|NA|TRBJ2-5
CASRRRGSETQYF
TGTGCCAGCAGAAGGAGGGGGAGCGAGACCCAGTACTTC
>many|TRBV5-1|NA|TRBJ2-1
CASSLTGLSYNEQFF
TGCGCCAGCAGCCTAACAGGGTTATCCTACAATGAGCAGTTCTTC
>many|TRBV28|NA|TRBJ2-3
CASSSPLAQDTDTQYF
TGTGCCAGCAGTTCGCCTCTAGCGCAAGACACAGATACGCAGTATTTT
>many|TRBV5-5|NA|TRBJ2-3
CASSSRTTSTDTQYF
TGTGCCAGCAGCTCTCGGACAACCAGCACAGATACGCAGTATTTT
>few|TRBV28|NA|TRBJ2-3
CASVGGPPTDTQYF
TGTGCCAGTGTAGGGGGTCCACCAACAGATACGCAGTATTTT
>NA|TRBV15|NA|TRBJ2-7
CATSRGGVNEQYF
TGTGCCACCAGCAGAGGAGGGGTTAACGAGCAGTACTTC